This T cell receptor (beta chain) was retrieved from a study of cytomegalovirus exposure and HLA in healthy donors. Findings and limits, study-wide: Analysis was carried out at a later point, and it linked a missense DCLRE1C variant to TCR beta V- and J-gene trimming.

To note about this clone: What it binds is not known. An end of the junction differs from the germline gene, which may be a read error.

The CDR3 contains 12 residues. CDR1 is SEHNR and CDR2 is FQNEAQ in the germline V gene (reference sequence). The PCR ran on 60 Vbeta and 13 Jbeta primers. Assay: immunoSEQ multiplex PCR; the TCRdb copy retains only in-frame clones and omits some. The sample has about 200,000 clones, around 75% seen once. The sequence derives from a male donor in good health and CMV-seropositive. This rearrangement joins TRBV7-9 to TRBJ1-2; D uncertain. Specimen: PBMCs. CDR3 in amino acids: CSSSHTNYGYTF. CDR3 DNA sequence: TGTTCCAGCAGCCACACTAACTATGGCTACACCTTC.